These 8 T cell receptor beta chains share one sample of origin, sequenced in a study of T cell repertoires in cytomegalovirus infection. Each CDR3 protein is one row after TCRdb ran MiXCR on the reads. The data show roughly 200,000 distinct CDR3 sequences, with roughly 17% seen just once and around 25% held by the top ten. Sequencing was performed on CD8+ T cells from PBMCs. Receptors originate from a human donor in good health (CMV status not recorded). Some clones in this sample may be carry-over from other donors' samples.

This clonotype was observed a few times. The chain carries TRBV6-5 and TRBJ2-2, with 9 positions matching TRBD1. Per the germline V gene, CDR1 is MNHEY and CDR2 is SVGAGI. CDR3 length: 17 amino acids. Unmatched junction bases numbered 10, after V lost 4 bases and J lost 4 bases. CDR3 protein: CASSWGQGVGSTGELFF. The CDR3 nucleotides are TGTGCCAGCAGTTGGGGACAGGGCGTAGGATCCACCGGGGAGCTGTTTTTT.

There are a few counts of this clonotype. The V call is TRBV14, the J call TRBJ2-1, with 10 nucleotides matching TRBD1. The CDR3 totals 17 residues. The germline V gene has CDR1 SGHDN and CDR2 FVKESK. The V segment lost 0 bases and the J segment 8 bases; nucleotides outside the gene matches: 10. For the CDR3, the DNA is TGTGCCAGCAGCCAAGATCCCAGGACAGGGGGTGGCGATGAGCAGTTCTTC. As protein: CASSQDPRTGGGDEQFF.

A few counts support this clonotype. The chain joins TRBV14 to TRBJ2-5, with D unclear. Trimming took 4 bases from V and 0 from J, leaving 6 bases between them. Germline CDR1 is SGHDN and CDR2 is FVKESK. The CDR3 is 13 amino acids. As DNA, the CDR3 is TGTGCCAGCAGCCTTGACTACCAAGAGACCCAGTACTTC. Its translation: CASSLDYQETQYF.

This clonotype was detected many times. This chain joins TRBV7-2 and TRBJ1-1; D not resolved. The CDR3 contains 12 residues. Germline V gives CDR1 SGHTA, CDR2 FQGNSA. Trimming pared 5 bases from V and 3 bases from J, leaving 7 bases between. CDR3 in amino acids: CASSPAYTEAFF. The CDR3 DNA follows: TGTGCCAGCAGCCCTGCGTACACTGAAGCTTTCTTT.

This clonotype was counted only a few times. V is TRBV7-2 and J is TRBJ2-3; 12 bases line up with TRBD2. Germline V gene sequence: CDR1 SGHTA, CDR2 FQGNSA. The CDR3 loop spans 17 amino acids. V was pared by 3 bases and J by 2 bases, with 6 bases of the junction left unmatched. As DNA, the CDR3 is TGTGCCAGCAGCTTCGGACTAGCGGGACGAACCACAGATACGCAGTATTTT. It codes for CASSFGLAGRTTDTQYF. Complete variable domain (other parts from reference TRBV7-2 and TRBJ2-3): GAGVSQSPSNKVTEKGKDVELRCDPISGHTALYWYRQSLGQGLEFLIYFQGNSAPDKSGLPSDRFSAERTGGSVSTLTIQRTQQEDSAVYLCASSFGLAGRTTDTQYFGPGTRLTVL.

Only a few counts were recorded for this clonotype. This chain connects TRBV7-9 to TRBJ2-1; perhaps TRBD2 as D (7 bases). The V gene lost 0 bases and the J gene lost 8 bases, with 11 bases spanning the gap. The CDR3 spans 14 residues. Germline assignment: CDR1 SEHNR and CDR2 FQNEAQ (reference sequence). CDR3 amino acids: CASSLAGGPDEQFF. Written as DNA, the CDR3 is TGTGCCAGCAGCTTAGCGGGGGGGCCCGATGAGCAGTTCTTC. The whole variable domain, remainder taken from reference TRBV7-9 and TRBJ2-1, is DTGVSQNPRHKITKRGQNVTFRCDPISEHNRLYWYRQTLGQGPEFLTYFQNEAQLEKSRLLSDRFSAERPKGSFSTLEIQRTEQGDSAMYLCASSLAGGPDEQFFGPGTRLTVL.

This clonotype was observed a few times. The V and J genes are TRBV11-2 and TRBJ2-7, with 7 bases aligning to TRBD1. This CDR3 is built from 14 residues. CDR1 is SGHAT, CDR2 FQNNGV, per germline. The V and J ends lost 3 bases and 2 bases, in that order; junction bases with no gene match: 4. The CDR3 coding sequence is TGTGCCAGCAGCTTTGGACAGGAAGCCTACGAGCAGTACTTC. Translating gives CASSFGQEAYEQYF.

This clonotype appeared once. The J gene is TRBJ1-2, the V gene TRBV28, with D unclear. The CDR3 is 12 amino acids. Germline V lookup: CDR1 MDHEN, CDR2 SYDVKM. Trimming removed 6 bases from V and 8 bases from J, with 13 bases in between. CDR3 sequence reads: CASSLSQWGYTF. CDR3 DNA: TGTGCCAGCAGCCTCTCCCAATGGGGCTACACCTTC.